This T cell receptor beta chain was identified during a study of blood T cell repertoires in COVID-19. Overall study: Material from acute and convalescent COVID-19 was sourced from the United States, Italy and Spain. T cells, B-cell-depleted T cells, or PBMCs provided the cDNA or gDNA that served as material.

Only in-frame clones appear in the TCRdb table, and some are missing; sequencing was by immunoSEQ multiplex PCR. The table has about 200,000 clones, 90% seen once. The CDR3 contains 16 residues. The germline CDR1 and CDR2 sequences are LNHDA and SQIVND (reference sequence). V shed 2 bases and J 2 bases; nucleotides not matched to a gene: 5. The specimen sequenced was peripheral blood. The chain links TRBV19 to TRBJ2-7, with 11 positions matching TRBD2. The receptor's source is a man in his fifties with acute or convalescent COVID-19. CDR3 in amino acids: CASSILGTSGTYEQYF. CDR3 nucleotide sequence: TGTGCCAGTAGTATACTAGGGACTAGCGGTACCTACGAGCAGTACTTC.